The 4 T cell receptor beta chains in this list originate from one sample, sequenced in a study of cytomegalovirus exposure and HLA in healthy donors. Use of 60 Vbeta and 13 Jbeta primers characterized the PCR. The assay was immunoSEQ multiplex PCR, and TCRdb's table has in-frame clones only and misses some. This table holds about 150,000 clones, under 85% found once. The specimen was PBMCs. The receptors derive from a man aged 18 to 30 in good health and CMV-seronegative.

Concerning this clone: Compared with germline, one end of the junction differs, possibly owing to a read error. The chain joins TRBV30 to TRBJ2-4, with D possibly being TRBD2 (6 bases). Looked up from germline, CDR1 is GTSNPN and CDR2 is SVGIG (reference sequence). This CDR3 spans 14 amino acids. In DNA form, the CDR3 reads TGTGCCTGGAGTGGAGGAGGGGAGAGGAACAGTCAGTACTTC. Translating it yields CAWSGGGERNSQYF.

As DNA, the CDR3 is TGCGCCAGCAGCCAGGGACTCCTCGATACGCAGTATTTT. Residues: CASSQGLLDTQYF. This chain links TRBV5-1 with TRBJ2-3, with D perhaps TRBD2 (6 bases). There are 13 residues in the CDR3. V gave up 4 bases and J gave up 6 bases, with 12 bases separating them. Looked up from germline, CDR1 is SGHRS and CDR2 is YFSETQ. Full variable domain (rest looked up from reference TRBV5-1 and TRBJ2-3): KAGVTQTPRYLIKTRGQQVTLSCSPISGHRSVSWYQQTPGQGLQFLFEYFSETQRNKGNFPGRFSGRQFSNSRSEMNVSTLELGDSALYLCASSQGLLDTQYFGPGTRLTVL.

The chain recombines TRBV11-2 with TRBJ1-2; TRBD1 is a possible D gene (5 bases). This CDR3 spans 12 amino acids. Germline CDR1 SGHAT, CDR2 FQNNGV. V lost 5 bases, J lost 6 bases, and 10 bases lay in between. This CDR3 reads CASSPWGDGYTF. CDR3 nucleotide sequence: TGTGCCAGCAGCCCCTGGGGGGATGGCTACACCTTC.

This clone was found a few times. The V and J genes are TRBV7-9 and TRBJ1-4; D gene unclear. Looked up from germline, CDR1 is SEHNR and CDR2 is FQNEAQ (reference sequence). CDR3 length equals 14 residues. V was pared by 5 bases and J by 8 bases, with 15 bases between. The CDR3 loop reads CASSGGLEGEKLFF. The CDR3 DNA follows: TGTGCCAGCAGCGGAGGGTTAGAAGGGGAAAAACTGTTTTTT. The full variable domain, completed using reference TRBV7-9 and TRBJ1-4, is DTGVSQNPRHKITKRGQNVTFRCDPISEHNRLYWYRQTLGQGPEFLTYFQNEAQLEKSRLLSDRFSAERPKGSFSTLEIQRTEQGDSAMYLCASSGGLEGEKLFFGSGTQLSVL.